The T cell receptor (beta chain) under discussion was sequenced for a study of T cell responses to AZD1222 COVID-19 vaccine. Overall study results and limits: After two AZD1222 doses, spike-specific TCR breadth and depth rose versus day 0. Mapped onto spike, vaccine-associated CD4 TCRs spanned it and were dominant at 160-218 and 743-854. Most donors were white British, females outnumbered males, and clonal diversity was possibly underestimated.

A note on this clone: The antigen is unknown.

This CDR3 contains 13 residues. The germline V and J ends were trimmed by 6 bases and 0 bases, with 11 bases remaining between them. CDR1 SQVTM and CDR2 ANQGSEA come from the germline V gene. Sequencing was performed with immunoSEQ multiplex PCR; in TCRdb, only in-frame clones are kept and a portion is missing. This table holds about 81,000 clones, around 93% found once. The chain employs TRBV29-1 and TRBJ1-1; D is uncertain. The source is an adult who received the AZD1222 COVID-19 vaccine. The source material was peripheral blood, sampled 28 days after the second AZD1222 dose. The CDR3 DNA sequence: TGCAGCGTCATCCCCTTCATGAACACTGAAGCTTTCTTT. Residues: CSVIPFMNTEAFF. The whole variable domain, remainder taken from reference TRBV29-1 and TRBJ1-1, is SAVISQKPSRDICQRGTSLTIQCQVDSQVTMMFWYRQQPGQSLTLIATANQGSEATYESGFVIDKFPISRPNLTFSTLTVSNMSPEDSSIYLCSVIPFMNTEAFFGQGTRLTVV.